This TCR beta chain derives from a study of PD-L1 blockade in urothelial cancer. Looking at the study overall: Blood analyses occurred 3 weeks (second dose) and 6 weeks post treatment start. Researchers found blood samples held a median of around 140,000 T cells.

This clone has only one observation. The time point here: pretreatment peripheral blood. Produced via immunoSEQ multiplex PCR; TCRdb's table is partial and in-frame only. The sample carries under 95,000 clones, 84% recorded once. The V segment lost 6 bases and the J segment 4 bases; nucleotides outside the gene matches: 5. Per germline, CDR1 SNHLY and CDR2 FYNNEI. The CDR3 extends over 13 amino acids. The source of this sequence is a man between 60 and 75 years old with urothelial cancer. The chain has TRBV2 and TRBJ1-1; 7 nucleotides match TRBD1. The input for sequencing was PBMCs, taken around atezolizumab (anti-PD-L1) treatment. CDR3 loop: CASSADRATEAFF. CDR3 coding DNA: TGTGCCAGCAGCGCCGACAGGGCCACTGAAGCTTTCTTT.